The 32 T cell receptor beta chains listed next were all sequenced from one sample in a study of technical replicates of blood from several donors. Clones were sequenced by immunoSEQ multiplex PCR, and TCRdb holds only the in-frame ones, with some missing. The sample carries 15,000 to 20,000 clones, around nine tenths recorded once. The material sequenced was PBMCs. The origin of the receptors is a human donor in good health.

This clone was counted a single time. The rearrangement joins TRBV7-6 to TRBJ1-3, with 8 bases identical to TRBD1. V lost 3 bases and J lost 3; bases outside the gene matches: 7. This CDR3 contains 16 residues. Germline V CDR1 and CDR2: SGHVS, FNYEAQ. The CDR3 nucleotides read TGTGCCAGCAGCTTGACGACAGGGGCGGGTGGAAACACCATATATTTT. Amino acid sequence: CASSLTTGAGGNTIYF.

This chain connects TRBV19 to TRBJ2-1, with TRBD2 matching 11 bases. The CDR3 is 14 residues long. V lost 6 bases and J lost 5; bases outside the gene matches: 3. Germline CDR1 reads LNHDA; CDR2 reads SQIVND (reference sequence). This chain's CDR3 is CASRGTSGDNEQFF. The DNA for the CDR3 is TGTGCCAGTAGGGGGACTAGCGGAGACAATGAGCAGTTCTTC.

V gene TRBV5-6 combines with J gene TRBJ2-7; D is uncertain. The CDR3 is 14 amino acids. CDR1 is SGHDT, CDR2 YYEEEE, per germline. Between the trimmed V and J ends, which lost 3 bases and 2 bases, there was a span of 12 bases. CDR3 coding DNA: TGTGCCAGCAGCTCCTTAGTATTTCCCTACGAGCAGTACTTC. As protein: CASSSLVFPYEQYF.

The V gene is TRBV7-9, the J gene TRBJ1-2; 8 bases line up with TRBD1. The J segment lost 0 bases and the V segment lost 1 base, leaving 1 base of the junction unmatched. Germline CDR1 SEHNR, CDR2 FQNEAQ (reference sequence). The CDR3 extends over 15 amino acids. In DNA, the CDR3 is TGTGCCAGCAGCTTAGGGGACAGGCCTAACTATGGCTACACCTTC. Its protein is CASSLGDRPNYGYTF.

The rearrangement links TRBV7-9 to TRBJ2-7, with 7 bases aligning to TRBD2. The V and J ends lost 1 base and 6 bases, in that order; junction bases with no gene match: 0. The CDR3 runs to 12 residues. From germline, CDR1 is SEHNR and CDR2 FQNEAQ (reference sequence). CDR3 amino acids: CASSLGGGEQYF. The DNA of the CDR3 is TGTGCCAGCAGCTTAGGGGGGGGCGAGCAGTACTTC. Together with reference TRBV7-9 and TRBJ2-7, the CDR3 gives the full variable domain: DTGVSQNPRHKITKRGQNVTFRCDPISEHNRLYWYRQTLGQGPEFLTYFQNEAQLEKSRLLSDRFSAERPKGSFSTLEIQRTEQGDSAMYLCASSLGGGEQYFGPGTRLTVT.

The chain recombines TRBV30 with TRBJ2-3; tentatively, D is TRBD2 (5 bases). This CDR3 is built from 14 residues. The V gene lost 6 bases and the J gene lost 1 base, with 14 bases spanning the gap. The germline gives CDR1 GTSNPN, CDR2 SVGIG (reference sequence). For the CDR3, the DNA is TGTGCCTGTCTGCCGGCCGGGGGCACAGATACGCAGTATTTT. This gives the protein CACLPAGGTDTQYF.

This rearrangement joins TRBV15 to TRBJ2-1; 9 positions match TRBD1. Germline trimming cut 0 bases from V and 10 bases from J; bases unmatched to any gene: 7. Germline V gives CDR1 LNHNV, CDR2 YYDKDF (reference sequence). The CDR3 extends over 15 amino acids. CDR3 sequence: CATSREGQGISEQFF. The CDR3 coding sequence is TGTGCCACCAGCAGAGAGGGACAGGGTATTTCGGAGCAGTTCTTC.

The CDR3 nucleotides are TGTGCCAGCTGCCTATGGCGGGGGGGTTACAATGAGCAGTTCTTC. Residues: CASCLWRGGYNEQFF. The chain employs TRBV28 and TRBJ2-1; 9 bases are a match to TRBD2. CDR3 length: 15 amino acids. With 8 bases clipped from V and 4 bases from J, the junction kept 9 bases outside the gene matches. The V gene's germline CDR1 is MDHEN and CDR2 SYDVKM.

The V call is TRBV9, the J call TRBJ1-1, with D unresolved. The CDR3 contains 12 residues. In germline, CDR1 is SGDLS, CDR2 YYNGEE. The ends were cut back, 6 bases at V and 3 bases at J, with 9 bases in the middle. The CDR3 nucleotides are TGTGCCAGCAACAGCGGGGACACTGAAGCTTTCTTT. This translates into CASNSGDTEAFF.

V usage is TRBV5-1 and J usage is TRBJ2-1, with a weak D call TRBD2 (5 bases). V was trimmed by 1 base and J by 4 bases, leaving 9 bases between them. Germline V gives CDR1 SGHRS, CDR2 YFSETQ. The CDR3 is made up of 14 amino acids. The CDR3 nucleotides are TGCGCCAGCAGCTTGTACGACTATTACAATGAGCAGTTCTTC. Amino acids: CASSLYDYYNEQFF.

The J gene is TRBJ1-1, the V gene TRBV27; TRBD1 matches at 9 bases. J lost 5 bases, V lost 6 bases, and 7 bases had no gene match. Per the germline V gene, CDR1 is MNHEY and CDR2 is SMNVEV (reference sequence). The CDR3 runs 14 residues. The CDR3 loop is CASRPGDRVTEAFF. The DNA for the CDR3 is TGTGCCAGCAGGCCCGGGGACAGGGTGACTGAAGCTTTCTTT.

This clone was seen just once. This sequence joins TRBV6-4 and TRBJ1-5, with D unclear. The CDR3 spans 14 residues. Trimming removed 2 bases at V and 6 bases at J, with 11 bases between. Germline V lookup: CDR1 MRHNA, CDR2 SNTAGT. CDR3 protein: CASSDEVLGQPQHF. CDR3 nucleotide sequence: TGTGCCAGCAGTGACGAGGTGTTAGGTCAGCCCCAGCATTTT.

The chain is built from TRBV5-4 and TRBJ2-3; D is uncertain. Trimming removed 5 bases from V and 2 bases from J, with 15 bases in between. This CDR3 is 15 amino acids long. Germline assignment: CDR1 SGHNT and CDR2 YYREEE (reference sequence). The CDR3 here is CASRRRNKNTDTQYF. CDR3 bases: TGTGCCAGCAGACGGCGGAACAAAAACACAGATACGCAGTATTTT.

This rearrangement joins TRBV9 to TRBJ1-2, with D perhaps matching TRBD1 (6 bases). CDR3 size: 15 residues. Trimming cost V 0 bases and J 7 bases, with 16 bases left between them. Germline loops: CDR1 SGDLS, CDR2 YYNGEE. The CDR3 nucleotides are TGTGCCAGCAGCGTAGCTTCCGGGGGGCAGGCTGGCTACACCTTC. Protein: CASSVASGGQAGYTF.

The chain couples TRBV5-8 to TRBJ1-5; 7 nucleotides match TRBD1. This CDR3 contains 15 residues. In germline, CDR1 is SGHTS, CDR2 YDEGEE. V lost 4 bases and J lost 1; bases outside the gene matches: 5. Here the CDR3 reads CASSPGQFSNQPQHF. In DNA, the CDR3 is TGTGCCAGCAGCCCGGGACAGTTCAGCAATCAGCCCCAGCATTTT.

There are a few counts of this clone. The chain carries TRBV25-1 and TRBJ1-2, with D perhaps TRBD1 (5 bases). CDR3 size: 16 residues. V was shortened by 2 bases and J by 4 bases, with 17 bases between the two germline ends. Germline CDR1 reads MGHDK; CDR2 reads SYGVNS. This CDR3 is CASSEPGGGLSYGYTF. In DNA form, the CDR3 reads TGTGCCAGCAGTGAACCCGGGGGGGGGTTATCCTATGGCTACACCTTC.

The chain couples TRBV5-1 to TRBJ2-1, with 13 bases aligning to TRBD2. The CDR3 loop spans 17 amino acids. Trimming took 4 bases from V and 5 from J; bases not matched to a gene: 9. The V gene's germline CDR1 is SGHRS and CDR2 YFSETQ. CDR3 bases: TGCGCCAGCAGCACCTCCGGGACTAGCGGGAAAAACAATGAGCAGTTCTTC. As protein: CASSTSGTSGKNNEQFF.

The chain is built from TRBV15 and TRBJ2-1, with a weak D call TRBD2 (5 bases). The CDR3 loop spans 16 amino acids. In germline, CDR1 is LNHNV, CDR2 YYDKDF (reference sequence). Trimming stripped 0 bases from V and 2 bases from J, with 11 bases between. Here the CDR3 reads CATSRDRSGAYNEQFF. As DNA, the CDR3 is TGTGCCACCAGCAGAGATCGCAGCGGTGCCTACAATGAGCAGTTCTTC.

The genes are TRBV5-1 and TRBJ1-1; 11 bases are shared with TRBD1. V lost 4 bases to trimming and J lost 4 bases; unmatched junction nucleotides: 6. Germline-derived CDR1 and CDR2 are SGHRS and YFSETQ. The CDR3 covers 15 residues. DNA for the CDR3: TGCGCCAGCAGCCCGTTCGGGACAGGGGGCACTGAAGCTTTCTTT. Translation gives CASSPFGTGGTEAFF.

The chain combines TRBV9 with TRBJ2-5; D gene unclear. Deletions cut 3 bases from V and 0 bases from J, with 12 bases between. This CDR3 is 15 amino acids long. Germline loops: CDR1 SGDLS, CDR2 YYNGEE. CDR3 amino acids: CASSANWPNQETQYF. DNA of the CDR3: TGTGCCAGCAGCGCGAATTGGCCCAACCAAGAGACCCAGTACTTC.

The chain couples TRBV5-6 to TRBJ1-1; D possibly corresponds to TRBD1 (5 bases). V lost 2 bases and J 1 base, leaving 12 bases between the germline ends. CDR3 length: 15 residues. Germline CDR1 and CDR2: SGHDT and YYEEEE. The CDR3 loop is CASSFYLDRNTEAFF. The CDR3 DNA is TGTGCCAGCAGCTTCTACCTCGACAGGAACACTGAAGCTTTCTTT.

This clone was seen a single time. This rearrangement joins TRBV6-1 to TRBJ2-1, with 9 bases aligning to TRBD2. The CDR3 totals 15 residues. Germline V gives CDR1 MNHNS, CDR2 SASEGT. V trimming: 6 bases; J trimming: 6 bases; junction bases outside the gene matches: 9. CDR3 region: CASSNPPSGINEQFF. The CDR3 DNA reads as TGTGCCAGCAGCAACCCCCCTAGCGGGATCAATGAGCAGTTCTTC.

V usage is TRBV18 and J usage is TRBJ1-5, with 9 bases aligning to TRBD1. From germline, CDR1 is KGHSH and CDR2 LQKENI. The V segment lost 3 bases and the J segment 2 bases; nucleotides outside the gene matches: 14. The CDR3 extends over 19 amino acids. The CDR3 DNA sequence: TGTGCCAGCTCACCTCCGGGAGCCGGGACAGGGTATGGCAATCAGCCCCAGCATTTT. This translates into CASSPPGAGTGYGNQPQHF.

This sequence joins TRBV5-6 and TRBJ1-2, with TRBD1 matching 10 bases. The V gene end was trimmed by 3 bases and the J gene end by 6 bases; junction bases not matched to a gene: 5. Per the germline V gene, CDR1 is SGHDT and CDR2 is YYEEEE. This CDR3 contains 14 residues. CDR3 bases: TGTGCCAGCAGCTCTGGACAGGGGGTTGATGGCTACACCTTC. Translated, it gives CASSSGQGVDGYTF.

A remark on this clone: The junction differs from germline at one of its ends, possibly a read error. The V gene is TRBV2, the J gene TRBJ1-1; 9 bases align to TRBD1. The germline V gene encodes CDR1 SNHLY and CDR2 FYNNEI. The CDR3 contains 15 residues. CDR3 loop: CASSQAGQGGTEAFF. The CDR3 coding sequence is TGTGCCAGCAGTCAAGCGGGACAGGGAGGCACTGAAGCTTTCTTT.

The rearrangement links TRBV2 to TRBJ1-4, with D maybe TRBD1 (5 bases). CDR3 size: 13 residues. V was cut by 1 base and J by 7 bases, with 7 bases left in between. Germline V gene data show CDR1 as SNHLY and CDR2 as FYNNEI. CDR3 nucleotide sequence: TGTGCCAGCAGTGAAGTAGGGGTTGAAAAACTGTTTTTT. Translation: CASSEVGVEKLFF.

The chain employs TRBV7-6 and TRBJ1-1, with a weak D call TRBD1 (5 bases). Germline V gene lookup returns CDR1 SGHVS and CDR2 FNYEAQ. This CDR3 is 13 amino acids long. Trimming stripped 7 bases from V and 1 base from J, with 10 bases between. This CDR3 is CASTQAGNTEAFF. CDR3 DNA: TGTGCCAGCACACAGGCTGGGAACACTGAAGCTTTCTTT.

This rearrangement joins TRBV7-2 to TRBJ2-1, with D possibly matching TRBD2 (5 bases). Per the germline V gene, CDR1 is SGHTA and CDR2 is FQGNSA. Trimming took off 3 bases at V and 7 bases at J, with 16 bases between the two ends. The CDR3 consists of 15 residues. The CDR3: CASSFHWAPGNEQFF. The CDR3 DNA reads TGTGCCAGCAGCTTCCACTGGGCCCCGGGGAATGAGCAGTTCTTC.

The chain recombines TRBV27 with TRBJ2-6; possibly TRBD2 for D (5 bases). The CDR3 covers 16 residues. V was cut by 6 bases and J by 0 bases, with 12 bases left in between. Germline V CDR1 and CDR2: MNHEY, SMNVEV (reference sequence). CDR3 nucleotide sequence: TGTGCCAGCAGGCCGGACTTGAGCTCTGGGGCCAACGTCCTGACTTTC. Its translation: CASRPDLSSGANVLTF.

V and J are TRBV9 and TRBJ2-3; 9 nucleotides line up with TRBD1. V lost 0 bases, J lost 4 bases, and 6 bases stayed unmatched. Germline CDR1 SGDLS, CDR2 YYNGEE. The CDR3 totals 16 residues. As DNA, the CDR3 is TGTGCCAGCAGCGTAGTTGGGACAGGGAAGGCAGATACGCAGTATTTT. Its translation: CASSVVGTGKADTQYF.

Here the CDR3 DNA reads TGTGCCAGCTCACCACCGGCAGGCACTTACGAGCAGTACTTC. Its translation is CASSPPAGTYEQYF. This rearrangement joins TRBV18 to TRBJ2-7; D is uncertain. The V end was cut by 0 bases, the J end by 4 bases, with 10 bases between. Germline lookup yields CDR1 KGHSH and CDR2 LQKENI. The CDR3 covers 14 residues.

The chain employs TRBV27 and TRBJ2-5, with 7 positions matching TRBD1. The CDR3 length is 13 residues. Germline CDR1 and CDR2: MNHEY and SMNVEV (reference sequence). Trimming at V came to 6 bases and at J to 5 bases, leaving 6 bases not matched to a gene. This CDR3 is CASRRQGGETQYF. Here the CDR3 DNA reads TGTGCCAGCAGAAGACAGGGCGGGGAGACCCAGTACTTC.